This TCR beta chain comes out of a study of blood T cell repertoires in COVID-19. Study at large: COVID-19 samples from acute and convalescent phases originated in the United States, Italy and Spain. The analysed material was cDNA or gDNA that came from T cells, B-cell-depleted T cells, or PBMCs.

Methods used by the authors: Amplification from reference gene primers served as the basis for estimated nucleated cell counts. Repertoires were generated with immunoSEQ multiplex PCR, while TCRdb's copy carries only in-frame clones and drops some. The D gene and trimming were derived from the DNA, and the V and J assignments and clone size from that table. The sample has fewer than 150,000 clones, over 65% seen once. Germline CDR1 reads MRHNA; CDR2 reads SNTAGT. Trimming left V 3 bases short and J 1 base short, with 15 bases between. This CDR3 spans 16 amino acids. The sample taken for sequencing was peripheral blood. The TCR comes from a human donor with acute or convalescent COVID-19. The donor label of this sample is uncertain. This chain connects TRBV6-4 to TRBJ1-2; D is unclear. The CDR3 DNA reads TGTGCCAGCAGTGAAATAGCCCGCCCATATAACTATGGCTACACCTTC. Translated, it gives CASSEIARPYNYGYTF.